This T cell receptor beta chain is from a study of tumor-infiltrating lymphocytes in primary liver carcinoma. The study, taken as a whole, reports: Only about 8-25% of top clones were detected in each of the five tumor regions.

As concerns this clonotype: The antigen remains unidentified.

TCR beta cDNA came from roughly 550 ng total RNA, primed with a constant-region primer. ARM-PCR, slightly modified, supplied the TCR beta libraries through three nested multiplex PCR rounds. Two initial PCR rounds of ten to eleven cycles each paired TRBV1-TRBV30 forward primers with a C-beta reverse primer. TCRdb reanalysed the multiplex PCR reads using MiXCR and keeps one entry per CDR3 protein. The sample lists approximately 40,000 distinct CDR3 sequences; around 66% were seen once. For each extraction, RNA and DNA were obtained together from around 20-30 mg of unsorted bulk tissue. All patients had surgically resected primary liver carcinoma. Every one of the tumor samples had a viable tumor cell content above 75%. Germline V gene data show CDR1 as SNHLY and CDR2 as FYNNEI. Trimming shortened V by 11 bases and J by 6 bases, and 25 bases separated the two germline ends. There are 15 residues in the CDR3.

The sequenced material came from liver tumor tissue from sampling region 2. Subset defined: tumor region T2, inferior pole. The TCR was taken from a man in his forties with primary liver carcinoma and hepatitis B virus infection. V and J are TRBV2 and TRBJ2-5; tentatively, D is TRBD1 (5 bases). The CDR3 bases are TGTGCCGGATCTTCAGAAAGGGGTGGTACGAAGACCCAGTACTTC. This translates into CAGSSERGGTKTQYF.